One TCR beta chain is described in this entry. A much larger clone is a single base away; this may be a read error. From germline, CDR1 is LGHNA and CDR2 YNFKEQ. The CDR3 totals 13 residues. The sample originates from a study of read filtering for tumor transcriptome and immune sequencing. Study-level background: Mean patient age was 65.9 years, range about 45 to 90; approximately 18 male, 14 female.

From 300 to 450 ng of RNA, a library with molecular barcoded alpha/delta and beta/gamma adaptors was made. In TCRdb, the reads were re-called with MiXCR into one record per CDR3 protein. In the table there are over 45,000 distinct CDR3 sequences, about 20% of which are singletons. The sequence derives from a donor aged 40 or over with multiple myeloma. Sequencing was done on a sample of a population of CD138-negative cells sorted from bone marrow. This chain links TRBV4-2 with TRBJ2-1; the D gene is possibly TRBD2 (6 bases). Here the CDR3 reads CASSQEGAYEQLF. For the CDR3, the DNA is TGTGCCAGCAGCCAGGAGGGAGCTTATGAGCAGCTCTTC.